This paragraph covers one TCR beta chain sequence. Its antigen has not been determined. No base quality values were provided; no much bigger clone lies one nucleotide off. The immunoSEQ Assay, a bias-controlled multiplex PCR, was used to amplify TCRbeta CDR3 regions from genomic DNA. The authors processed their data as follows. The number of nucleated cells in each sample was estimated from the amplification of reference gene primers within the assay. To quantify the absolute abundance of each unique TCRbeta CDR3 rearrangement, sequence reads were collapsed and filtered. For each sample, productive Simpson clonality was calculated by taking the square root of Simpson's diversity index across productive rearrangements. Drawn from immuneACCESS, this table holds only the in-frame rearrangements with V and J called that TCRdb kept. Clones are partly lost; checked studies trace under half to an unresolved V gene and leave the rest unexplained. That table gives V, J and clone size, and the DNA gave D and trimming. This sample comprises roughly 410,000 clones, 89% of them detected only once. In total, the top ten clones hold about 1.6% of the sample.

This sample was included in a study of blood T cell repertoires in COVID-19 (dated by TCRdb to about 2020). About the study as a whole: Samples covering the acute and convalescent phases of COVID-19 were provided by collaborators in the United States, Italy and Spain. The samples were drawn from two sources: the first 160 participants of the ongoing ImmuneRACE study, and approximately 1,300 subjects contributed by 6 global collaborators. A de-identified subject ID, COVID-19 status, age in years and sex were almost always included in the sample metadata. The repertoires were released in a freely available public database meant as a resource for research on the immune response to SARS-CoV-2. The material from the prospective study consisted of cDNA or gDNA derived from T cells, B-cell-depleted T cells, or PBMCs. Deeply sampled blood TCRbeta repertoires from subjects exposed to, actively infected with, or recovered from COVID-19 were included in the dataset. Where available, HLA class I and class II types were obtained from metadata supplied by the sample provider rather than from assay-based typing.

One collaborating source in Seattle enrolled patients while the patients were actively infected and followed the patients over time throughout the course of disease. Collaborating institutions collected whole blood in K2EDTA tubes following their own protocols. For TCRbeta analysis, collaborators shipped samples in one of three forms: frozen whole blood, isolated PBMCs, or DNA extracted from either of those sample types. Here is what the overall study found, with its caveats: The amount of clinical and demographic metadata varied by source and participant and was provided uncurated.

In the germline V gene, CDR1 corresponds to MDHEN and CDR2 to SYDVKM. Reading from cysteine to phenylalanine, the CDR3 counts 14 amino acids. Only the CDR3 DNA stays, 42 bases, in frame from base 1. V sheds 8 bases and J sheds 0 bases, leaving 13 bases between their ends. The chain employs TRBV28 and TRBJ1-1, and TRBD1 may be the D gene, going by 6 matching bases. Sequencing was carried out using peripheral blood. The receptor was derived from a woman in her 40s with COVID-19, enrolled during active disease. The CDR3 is CASAMGALNTEAFF. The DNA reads TGTGCCAGCGCTATGGGGGCCCTGAACACTGAAGCTTTCTTT.